This T cell receptor beta chain was recorded in a study of beta chain features in type 1 diabetes. The overall study: Cell yields, gender and age were similar in healthy donors and patients. The samples had 85 million to 130 million sorted cells examined in all.

Germline CDR1 and CDR2: MGHRA and YSYEKL. The CDR3 runs 15 residues. V lost 0 bases and J 2 bases, leaving 11 bases between the germline ends. This clone was found a few times. Its antigen is not identified. Study-wide points: Within each of all four CD4+ subsets, Type 1 diabetes patients had TCRB CDR3s that were moderately but significantly shorter.

Expressed TCRB transcripts were sequenced after all isolated RNA was converted to cDNA. Some clones are missing from TCRdb's copy, which holds only in-frame ones; the method was immunoSEQ multiplex PCR. The sample includes roughly 260,000 clones, over 20% of them seen just once. The genes are TRBV4-1 and TRBJ2-7, with D perhaps matching TRBD1 (5 bases). The clonotype was recovered from a woman between 40 and 55 years old with type 1 diabetes. Sequencing input: naive CD4+ T cells from blood. The CDR3 coding sequence is TGCGCCAGCAGCCAAGACAGGGCGAGCCCCTACGAGCAGTACTTC. It codes for CASSQDRASPYEQYF.